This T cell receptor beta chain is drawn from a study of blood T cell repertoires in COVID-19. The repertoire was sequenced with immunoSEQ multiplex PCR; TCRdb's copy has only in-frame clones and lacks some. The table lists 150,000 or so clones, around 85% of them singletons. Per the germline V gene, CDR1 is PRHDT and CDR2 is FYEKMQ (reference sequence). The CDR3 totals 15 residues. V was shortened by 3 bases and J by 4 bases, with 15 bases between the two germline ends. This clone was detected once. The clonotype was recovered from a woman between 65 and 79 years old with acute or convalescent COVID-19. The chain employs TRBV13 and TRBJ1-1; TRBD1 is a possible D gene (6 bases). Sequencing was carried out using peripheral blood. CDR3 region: CASSFDRRPGTEAFF. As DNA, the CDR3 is TGTGCCAGCAGCTTCGACAGGCGGCCGGGCACTGAAGCTTTCTTT.